A selection of T cell receptor beta chains follows, all from one sample in a study of T cell responses to AZD1222 COVID-19 vaccine. Only in-frame clones appear in the TCRdb table, and some are missing; sequencing was by immunoSEQ multiplex PCR. The sample has about 130,000 clones, roughly 88% seen once. Sample: peripheral blood, taken on day 0 of AZD1222 vaccination. The receptors derive from an adult in good health. CDR3s include the opening cysteine and the closing phenylalanine or tryptophan. The D gene is left open where the match is weak. A row's size may be missing; if present it is once, few, many or a size class.

TRBJ2-3,-,TRBV5-1,TRBD2,CASSPGGGIGTDTQYF,TGCGCCAGCAGCCCGGGAGGGGGTATTGGCACAGATACGCAGTATTTT
TRBJ2-7,-,TRBV28,-,CASSPAGTGVSYEQYF,TGTGCCAGCAGCCCGGCGGGAACAGGGGTCTCCTACGAGCAGTACTTC
TRBJ2-1,-,TRBV10-3,-,CAISVYDSSSYNEQFF,TGTGCCATCAGTGTATACGACTCAAGCTCCTACAATGAGCAGTTCTTC
TRBJ1-2,few,TRBV28,-,CASKSPYRELGYTF,TGTGCCAGCAAGTCCCCGTACAGGGAGCTTGGCTACACCTTC
TRBJ1-2,-,TRBV7-9,-,CASSLVGYTF,TGTGCCAGCAGCTTAGTTGGCTACACCTTC
TRBJ1-5,-,TRBV7-9,-,CASSLQGNQPQHF,TGTGCCAGCAGCTTGCAGGGCAATCAGCCCCAGCATTTT
TRBJ1-1,-,TRBV6-5,-,CASRLFSGNTEAFF,TGTGCCAGCCGCCTTTTCTCGGGGAACACTGAAGCTTTCTTT
TRBJ1-1,-,TRBV6-5,TRBD1,CASIRDRGSTEAFF,TGTGCCAGCATCCGGGACAGGGGGTCCACTGAAGCTTTCTTT
TRBJ1-1,-,TRBV28,-,CASAPVLNTEAFF,TGTGCCAGTGCCCCAGTCTTGAACACTGAAGCTTTCTTT
TRBJ1-2,-,TRBV7-9,-,CASSLAGGADGYTF,TGTGCCAGCAGCCTCGCGGGAGGGGCGGATGGCTACACCTTC
TRBJ2-1,-,TRBV5-1,TRBD1,CASRSQGAGVSYNEQFF,TGCGCCAGCAGGTCACAGGGGGCAGGAGTCTCCTACAATGAGCAGTTCTTC
TRBJ1-6,-,TRBV6-5,TRBD1,CASSRSGTGGSPLHF,TGTGCCAGCAGCCGCTCCGGGACAGGGGGGTCACCCCTCCACTTT
TRBJ1-1,-,TRBV5-1,TRBD1,CASSSTGGTEAFF,TGCGCCAGCAGCAGCACAGGGGGCACTGAAGCTTTCTTT
TRBJ2-2,-,TRBV27,-,CASRPQGTRYTGELFF,TGTGCCAGCAGACCACAGGGGACTCGGTATACCGGGGAGCTGTTTTTT
TRBJ2-1,-,TRBV30,TRBD2,CAWVREPGLAGSSYNEQFF,TGTGCCTGGGTGAGGGAACCGGGACTAGCGGGAAGCTCCTACAATGAGCAGTTCTTC
TRBJ2-2,-,TRBV6-4,TRBD2,CASSNSGGARTGELFF,TGTGCCAGCTCGAACAGCGGGGGGGCGCGCACCGGGGAGCTGTTTTTT
TRBJ2-2,-,TRBV3-1/TRBV3-2,-,CASSPSYTGELFF,TGTGCCAGCAGCCCCAGCTACACCGGGGAGCTGTTTTTT
TRBJ2-3,-,TRBV24-1,TRBD1,CATSDLSDRGTDTQYF,TGTGCCACCAGTGATTTATCCGACAGGGGCACAGATACGCAGTATTTT
TRBJ2-1,few,TRBV5-1,-,CASSLTGGDYNEQFF,TGCGCCAGCAGCTTGACAGGAGGGGACTACAATGAGCAGTTCTTC
TRBJ1-6,-,TRBV6-4,TRBD1,CASSVDRVNSPLHF,TGTGCCAGCAGTGTGGACAGGGTGAATTCACCCCTCCACTTT
TRBJ1-2,-,TRBV2,-,CASTELPGNYGYTF,TGTGCCAGCACTGAACTCCCGGGGAACTATGGCTACACCTTC
TRBJ1-1,-,TRBV19,-,CASSIHEPGGEAFF,TGTGCCAGTAGTATTCACGAGCCTGGGGGTGAAGCTTTCTTT
TRBJ2-1,-,TRBV5-6,TRBD1,CASSSPRQGGNEQFF,TGTGCCAGCAGCTCGCCAAGACAGGGTGGCAATGAGCAGTTCTTC
TRBJ2-5,-,TRBV2,-,CASSDRGGETQYF,TGTGCCAGCAGTGATCGAGGGGGAGAGACCCAGTACTTC
TRBJ2-5,-,TRBV5-1,TRBD2,CASSSSGGETQYF,TGCGCCAGCAGCTCTAGCGGGGGGGAGACCCAGTACTTC
TRBJ1-2,-,TRBV6-1,-,CASSEWTAYVSLGYTF,TGTGCCAGCAGTGAATGGACAGCGTATGTTTCTTTAGGCTACACCTTC
TRBJ1-2,-,TRBV30,-,CAWSGGYTYGYTF,TGTGCCTGGAGTGGAGGATACACGTATGGCTACACCTTC
TRBJ1-1,-,TRBV29-1,-,CSVEERPMNTEAFF,TGCAGCGTTGAAGAACGGCCGATGAACACTGAAGCTTTCTTT
TRBJ1-5,once,TRBV5-1,-,CASSLAGGASNQPQHF,TGCGCCAGCAGCTTGGCGGGGGGGGCGAGCAATCAGCCCCAGCATTTT
TRBJ2-7,-,TRBV18,-,CASSTPPRRTAVGGEQYF,TGTGCCAGCTCAACCCCACCGCGAAGGACAGCCGTCGGGGGCGAGCAGTACTTC
TRBJ1-5,-,TRBV18,-,CASSERDQPQHF,TGTGCCAGCTCAGAAAGGGATCAGCCCCAGCATTTT